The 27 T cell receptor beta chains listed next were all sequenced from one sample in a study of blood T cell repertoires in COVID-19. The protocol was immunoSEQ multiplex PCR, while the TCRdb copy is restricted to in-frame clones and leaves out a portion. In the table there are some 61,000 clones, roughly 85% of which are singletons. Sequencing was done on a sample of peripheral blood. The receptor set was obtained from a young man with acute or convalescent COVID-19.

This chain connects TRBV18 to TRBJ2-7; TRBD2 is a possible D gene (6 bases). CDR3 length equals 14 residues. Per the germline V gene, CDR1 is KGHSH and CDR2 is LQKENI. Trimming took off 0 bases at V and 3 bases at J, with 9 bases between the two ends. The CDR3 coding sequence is TGTGCCAGCTCACCACCCGCGGGAAACTACGAGCAGTACTTC. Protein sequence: CASSPPAGNYEQYF.

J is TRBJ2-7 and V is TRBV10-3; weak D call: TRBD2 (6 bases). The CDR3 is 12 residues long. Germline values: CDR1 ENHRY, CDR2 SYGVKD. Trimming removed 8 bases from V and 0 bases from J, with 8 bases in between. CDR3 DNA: TGTGCCATCGCCGGGAGCTCCTACGAGCAGTACTTC. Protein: CAIAGSSYEQYF.

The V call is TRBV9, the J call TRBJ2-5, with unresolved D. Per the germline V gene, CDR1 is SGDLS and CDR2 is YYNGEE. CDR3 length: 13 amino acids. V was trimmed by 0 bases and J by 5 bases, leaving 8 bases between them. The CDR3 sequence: CASSVGVRETQYF. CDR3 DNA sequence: TGTGCCAGCAGCGTAGGAGTGAGGGAGACCCAGTACTTC.

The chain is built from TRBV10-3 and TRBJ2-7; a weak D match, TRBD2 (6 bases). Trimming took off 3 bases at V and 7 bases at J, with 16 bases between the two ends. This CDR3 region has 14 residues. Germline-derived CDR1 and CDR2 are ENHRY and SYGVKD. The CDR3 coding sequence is TGTGCCATCAGTGAAGGGAGGCCCCCATGGGAGCAGTACTTC. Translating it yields CAISEGRPPWEQYF.

The chain's CDR3 is CASRLAGGPGTQYF. The DNA of the CDR3 is TGTGCCAGCAGACTAGCGGGAGGGCCCGGTACGCAGTATTTT. The chain carries TRBV27 and TRBJ2-3; 13 bases fit TRBD2. V lost 6 bases, J lost 8 bases, and 5 bases stayed unmatched. The CDR3 runs 14 residues. CDR1 and CDR2 (germline): MNHEY, SMNVEV (reference sequence).

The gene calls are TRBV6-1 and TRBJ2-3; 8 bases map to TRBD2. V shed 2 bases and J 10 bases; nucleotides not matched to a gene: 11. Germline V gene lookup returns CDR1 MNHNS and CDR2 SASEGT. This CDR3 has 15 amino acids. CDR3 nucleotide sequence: TGTGCCAGCAGTGAAAGGGGGACTAGGGTTGGGGCGCAGTATTTT. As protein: CASSERGTRVGAQYF.

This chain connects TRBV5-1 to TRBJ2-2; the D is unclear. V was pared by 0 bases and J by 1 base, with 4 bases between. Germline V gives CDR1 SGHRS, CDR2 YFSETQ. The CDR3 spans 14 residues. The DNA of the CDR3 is TGCGCCAGCAGCTTGGAGCTGAACACCGGGGAGCTGTTTTTT. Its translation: CASSLELNTGELFF. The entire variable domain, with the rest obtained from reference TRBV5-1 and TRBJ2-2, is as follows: KAGVTQTPRYLIKTRGQQVTLSCSPISGHRSVSWYQQTPGQGLQFLFEYFSETQRNKGNFPGRFSGRQFSNSRSEMNVSTLELGDSALYLCASSLELNTGELFFGEGSRLTVL.

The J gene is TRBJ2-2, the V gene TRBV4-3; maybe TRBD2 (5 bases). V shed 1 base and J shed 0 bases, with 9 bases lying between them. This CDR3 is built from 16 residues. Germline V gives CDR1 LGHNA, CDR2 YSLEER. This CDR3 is CASSQGIGANTGELFF. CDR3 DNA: TGCGCCAGCAGCCAAGGAATCGGGGCGAACACCGGGGAGCTGTTTTTT.

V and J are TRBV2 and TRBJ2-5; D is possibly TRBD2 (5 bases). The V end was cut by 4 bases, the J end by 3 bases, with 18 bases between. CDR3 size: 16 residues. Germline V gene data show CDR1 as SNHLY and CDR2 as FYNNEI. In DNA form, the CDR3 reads TGTGCCAGCAGTGGGTGGGCTAGCTCGACAAAAGAGACCCAGTACTTC. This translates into CASSGWASSTKETQYF.

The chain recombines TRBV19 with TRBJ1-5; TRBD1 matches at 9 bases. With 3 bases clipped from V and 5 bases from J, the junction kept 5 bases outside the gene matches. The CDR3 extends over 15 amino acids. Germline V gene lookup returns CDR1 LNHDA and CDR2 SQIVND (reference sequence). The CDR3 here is CASSMKTGGHQPQHF. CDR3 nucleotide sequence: TGTGCCAGTAGTATGAAAACAGGGGGCCATCAGCCCCAGCATTTT.

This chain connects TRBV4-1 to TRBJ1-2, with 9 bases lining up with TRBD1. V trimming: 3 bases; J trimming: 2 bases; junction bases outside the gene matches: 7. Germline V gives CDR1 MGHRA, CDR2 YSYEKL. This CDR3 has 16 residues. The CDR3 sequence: CASSHPTGQGNYGYTF. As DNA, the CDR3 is TGCGCCAGCAGCCATCCTACGGGACAGGGCAACTATGGCTACACCTTC.

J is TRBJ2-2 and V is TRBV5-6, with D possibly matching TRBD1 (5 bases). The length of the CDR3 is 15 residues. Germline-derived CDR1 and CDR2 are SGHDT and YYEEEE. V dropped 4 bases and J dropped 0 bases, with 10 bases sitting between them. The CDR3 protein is CASSPDRSNTGELFF. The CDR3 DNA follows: TGTGCCAGCAGCCCAGACAGATCGAACACCGGGGAGCTGTTTTTT. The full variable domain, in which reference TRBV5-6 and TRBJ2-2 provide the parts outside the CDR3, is DAGVTQSPTHLIKTRGQQVTLRCSPKSGHDTVSWYQQALGQGPQFIFQYYEEEERQRGNFPDRFSGHQFPNYSSELNVNALLLGDSALYLCASSPDRSNTGELFFGEGSRLTVL.

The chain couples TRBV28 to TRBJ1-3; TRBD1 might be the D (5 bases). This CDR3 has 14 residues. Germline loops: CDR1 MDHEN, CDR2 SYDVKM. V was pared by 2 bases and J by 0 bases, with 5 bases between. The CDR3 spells CASSLRGSGNTIYF. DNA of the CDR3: TGTGCCAGCAGTTTAAGGGGCTCTGGAAACACCATATATTTT.

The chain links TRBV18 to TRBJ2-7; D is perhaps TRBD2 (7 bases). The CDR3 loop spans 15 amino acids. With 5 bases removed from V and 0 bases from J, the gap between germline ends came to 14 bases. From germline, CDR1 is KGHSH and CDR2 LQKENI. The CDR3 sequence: CASSRGGALSYEQYF. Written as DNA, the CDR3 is TGTGCCAGCTCAAGAGGGGGGGCTCTCTCCTACGAGCAGTACTTC.

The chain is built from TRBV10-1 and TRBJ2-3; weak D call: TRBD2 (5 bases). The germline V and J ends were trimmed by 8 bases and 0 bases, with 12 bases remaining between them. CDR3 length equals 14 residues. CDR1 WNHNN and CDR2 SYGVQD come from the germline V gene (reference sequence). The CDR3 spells CASEVASSTDTQYF. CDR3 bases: TGCGCCAGCGAAGTAGCGTCTAGCACAGATACGCAGTATTTT.

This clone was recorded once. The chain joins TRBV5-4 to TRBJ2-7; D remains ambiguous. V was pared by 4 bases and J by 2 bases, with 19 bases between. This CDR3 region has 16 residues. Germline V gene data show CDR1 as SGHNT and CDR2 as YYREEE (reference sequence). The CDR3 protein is CASSNSIHLNTYEQYF. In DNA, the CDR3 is TGTGCCAGCAGCAACTCCATCCACCTAAATACCTACGAGCAGTACTTC.

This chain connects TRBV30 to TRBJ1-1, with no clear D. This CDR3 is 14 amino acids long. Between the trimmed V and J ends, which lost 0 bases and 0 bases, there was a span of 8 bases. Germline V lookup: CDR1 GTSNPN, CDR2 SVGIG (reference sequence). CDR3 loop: CAWSVRGMNTEAFF. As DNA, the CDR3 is TGTGCCTGGAGTGTACGCGGGATGAACACTGAAGCTTTCTTT.

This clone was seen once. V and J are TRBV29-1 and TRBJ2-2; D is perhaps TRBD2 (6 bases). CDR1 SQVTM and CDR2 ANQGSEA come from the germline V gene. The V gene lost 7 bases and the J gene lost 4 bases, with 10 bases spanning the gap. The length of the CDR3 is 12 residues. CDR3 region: CSGSGSTGELFF. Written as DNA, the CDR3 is TGCAGCGGGTCCGGGAGCACCGGGGAGCTGTTTTTT.

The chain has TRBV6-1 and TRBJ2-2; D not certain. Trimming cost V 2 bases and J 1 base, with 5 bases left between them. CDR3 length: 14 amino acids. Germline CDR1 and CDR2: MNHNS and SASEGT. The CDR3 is CASSEHGNTGELFF. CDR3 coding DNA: TGTGCCAGCAGTGAACACGGGAACACCGGGGAGCTGTTTTTT.

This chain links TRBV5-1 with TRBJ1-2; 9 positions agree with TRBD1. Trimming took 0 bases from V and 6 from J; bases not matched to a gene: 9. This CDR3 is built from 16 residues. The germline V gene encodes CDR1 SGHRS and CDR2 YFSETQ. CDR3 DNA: TGCGCCAGCAGCTTGGGATGGACAGGGGTAGGCGATGGCTACACCTTC. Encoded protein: CASSLGWTGVGDGYTF.

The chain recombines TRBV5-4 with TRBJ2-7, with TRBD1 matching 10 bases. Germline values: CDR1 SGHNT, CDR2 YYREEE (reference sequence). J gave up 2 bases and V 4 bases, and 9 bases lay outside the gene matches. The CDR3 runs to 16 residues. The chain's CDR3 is CASSREIGTGAYEQYF. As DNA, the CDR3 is TGTGCCAGCAGCCGAGAAATAGGGACAGGGGCCTACGAGCAGTACTTC.

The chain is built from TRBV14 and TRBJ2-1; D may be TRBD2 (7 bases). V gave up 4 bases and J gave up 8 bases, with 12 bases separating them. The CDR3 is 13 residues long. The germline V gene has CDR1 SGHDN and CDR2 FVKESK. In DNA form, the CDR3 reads TGTGCCAGCAGCCTTTCGGGGGGCCATGAGCAGTTCTTC. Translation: CASSLSGGHEQFF. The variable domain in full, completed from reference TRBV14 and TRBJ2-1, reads EAGVTQFPSHSVIEKGQTVTLRCDPISGHDNLYWYRRVMGKEIKFLLHFVKESKQDESGMPNNRFLAERTGGTYSTLKVQPAELEDSGVYFCASSLSGGHEQFFGPGTRLTVL.

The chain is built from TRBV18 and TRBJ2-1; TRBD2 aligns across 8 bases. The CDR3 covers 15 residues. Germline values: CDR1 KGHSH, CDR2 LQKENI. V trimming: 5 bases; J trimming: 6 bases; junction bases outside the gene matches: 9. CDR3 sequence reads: CASSSRAGGRNEQFF. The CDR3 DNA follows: TGTGCCAGCTCAAGTAGGGCGGGAGGCCGCAATGAGCAGTTCTTC.

CDR3 DNA sequence: TGCAGCGTCGCTACCGGGACTAGGCGTGAGACCCAGTACTTC. The encoded protein is CSVATGTRRETQYF. V usage is TRBV29-1 and J usage is TRBJ2-5; 8 bases align to TRBD2. With V trimmed by 6 bases and J by 5 bases, 11 bases remained unmatched. Germline V lookup: CDR1 SQVTM, CDR2 ANQGSEA. There are 14 residues in the CDR3.

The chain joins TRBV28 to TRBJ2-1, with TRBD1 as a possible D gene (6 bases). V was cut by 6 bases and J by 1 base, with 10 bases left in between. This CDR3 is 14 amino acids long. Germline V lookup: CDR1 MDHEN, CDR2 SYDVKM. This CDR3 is CASRIQGSYNEQFF. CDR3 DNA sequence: TGTGCCAGCAGAATACAGGGTTCCTACAATGAGCAGTTCTTC.

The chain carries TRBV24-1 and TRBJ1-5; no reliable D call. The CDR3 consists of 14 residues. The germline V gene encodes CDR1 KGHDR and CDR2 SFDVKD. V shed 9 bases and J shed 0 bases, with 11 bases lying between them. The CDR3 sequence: CATSEDYSNQPQHF. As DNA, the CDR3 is TGTGCCACCTCAGAGGACTATAGCAATCAGCCCCAGCATTTT.

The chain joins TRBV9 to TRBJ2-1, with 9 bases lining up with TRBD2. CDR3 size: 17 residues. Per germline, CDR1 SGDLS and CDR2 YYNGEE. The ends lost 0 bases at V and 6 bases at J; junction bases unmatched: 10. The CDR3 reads CASSVAPGGRGSNEQFF. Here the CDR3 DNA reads TGTGCCAGCAGCGTAGCTCCCGGCGGGAGGGGTTCCAATGAGCAGTTCTTC.